This TCR beta chain appears in the sequencing data of a study of OX40 agonist ivuxolimab in advanced cancers. Overall study context: The study reported partial responses in three patients: one hepatocellular carcinoma, two cutaneous melanoma.

The repertoire was sequenced with immunoSEQ multiplex PCR; TCRdb's copy has only in-frame clones and lacks some. The profile shows 25,000 to 30,000 clones, more than 70% of them singletons. Deletions cut 4 bases from V and 4 bases from J, with 14 bases between. CDR3 size: 15 residues. From germline, CDR1 is MGHRA and CDR2 YSYEKL. Sequenced material: CD4+ or CD8+ T cells sorted from blood, taken in a trial of the OX40 agonist ivuxolimab. This clonotype originated in an adult with an advanced solid tumor such as melanoma, head and neck, liver or kidney cancer. The chain couples TRBV4-1 to TRBJ2-1, with a possible D match to TRBD2 (8 bases). CDR3 in DNA: TGCGCCAGCAGCCTCCGGGAGGGGGCGTACAATGAGCAGTTCTTC. It encodes CASSLREGAYNEQFF.